This T cell receptor (beta chain) derives from a study of neurological immune-mediated disorders. Study findings and constraints: The greatest TCR clonal expansion appeared in HTLV-1-associated myelopathy and the smallest, falling below healthy controls, in multiple sclerosis.

This CDR3 is 13 amino acids long. Between the trimmed V and J ends, which lost 1 base and 5 bases, there was a span of 9 bases. CDR1 and CDR2 (germline): SGHDT, YYEEEE. Time point in this sample: technical triplicate 2. Use was made of 1 million CD4+ or CD8+ T cells in sorted libraries. This clonotype was seen at least ten times. Antigen specificity is unknown. The output of every sequencing run exceeded 170 million TCR-beta sequences, derived from 15-18 subjects. TCRdb redid the calling of the 5' RACE reads with MiXCR, one entry per CDR3 protein. The table shows about 32,000 distinct CDR3 sequences, with roughly 14% occurring only once.

The sample consisted of CD4+ T cells from blood. The rearrangement links TRBV5-6 to TRBJ1-1, with D possibly TRBD1 on 5 matching bases. This TCR came from a female donor with HTLV-1-associated myelopathy (HAM/TSP). CDR3 in DNA: TGTGCCAGCAGCTTGAAGGGGTGGACTGAAGCTTTCTTT. Encoded protein: CASSLKGWTEAFF.